The rows below give T cell receptor beta chains drawn from one sample of a study of cytomegalovirus exposure and HLA in healthy donors. The protocol was immunoSEQ multiplex PCR, while the TCRdb copy is restricted to in-frame clones and leaves out a portion. The sample carries about 180,000 clones, roughly 75% recorded once. The source material was PBMCs. These receptors were taken from a woman aged 25 to 45 in good health and CMV-seronegative. CDR3s include the opening cysteine and the closing phenylalanine or tryptophan. Fields, in order: CDR3 DNA, CDR3 protein, D gene, J gene, V gene, clone size. A D gene is named only where the DNA matches it firmly. Not all rows give a size; the values are once, few, many and, for expanded clones, a class.

CDR3nt: TGTGCCAGCACCACAACGGACGGGACAGCCTACAATGAGCAGTTCTTC; CDR3aa: CASTTTDGTAYNEQFF; d_gene: TRBD1; j_gene: TRBJ2-1; v_gene: TRBV25-1; abundance: .
CDR3nt: TGTGCCAGTAGTAGGACAGGGGTTGAGCAGTTCTTC; CDR3aa: CASSRTGVEQFF; d_gene: TRBD1; j_gene: TRBJ2-1; v_gene: TRBV19; abundance: .
CDR3nt: TGTGCCAGCAGCAAGCGACAGGGCGACACTGAAGCTTTCTTT; CDR3aa: CASSKRQGDTEAFF; d_gene: TRBD1; j_gene: TRBJ1-1; v_gene: TRBV7-9; abundance: few
CDR3nt: TGTGCCACCAGCAGTCGACAGGACTATGGCTACACCTTC; CDR3aa: CATSSRQDYGYTF; d_gene: .; j_gene: TRBJ1-2; v_gene: TRBV15; abundance: .
CDR3nt: TGCGCCAGCAGCCAAGATCTTGTTGGAGCGGGGATTCAAGAGACCCAGTACTTC; CDR3aa: CASSQDLVGAGIQETQYF; d_gene: TRBD2; j_gene: TRBJ2-5; v_gene: TRBV4-3; abundance: .
CDR3nt: TGTGCCTGGTTACAGGGGATGGCCAATTCACCCCTCCACTTT; CDR3aa: CAWLQGMANSPLHF; d_gene: TRBD1; j_gene: TRBJ1-6; v_gene: TRBV30; abundance: .
CDR3nt: TGTGCCAGCAGGAAACTACAGGGGTACACTGAAGCTTTCTTT; CDR3aa: CASRKLQGYTEAFF; d_gene: TRBD1; j_gene: TRBJ1-1; v_gene: TRBV27; abundance: few
CDR3nt: TGTGCCTGGAGACTTGCGACAGGGGGCCCGAGCACCGGGGAGCTGTTTTTT; CDR3aa: CAWRLATGGPSTGELFF; d_gene: TRBD1; j_gene: TRBJ2-2; v_gene: TRBV30; abundance: .
CDR3nt: TGTGCCAGCAGCCCCGGACTAGGGGACCGGGAGCTGTTTTTT; CDR3aa: CASSPGLGDRELFF; d_gene: TRBD2; j_gene: TRBJ2-2; v_gene: TRBV7-2; abundance: once
CDR3nt: TGTGCCAGCAGCCCCCCTAATCAGCCCCAGCATTTT; CDR3aa: CASSPPNQPQHF; d_gene: .; j_gene: TRBJ1-5; v_gene: TRBV6-5; abundance: .
CDR3nt: TGTGCCAGCAGCTTATTGGGGACTCAAGAGACCCAGTACTTC; CDR3aa: CASSLLGTQETQYF; d_gene: .; j_gene: TRBJ2-5; v_gene: TRBV11-1; abundance: once
CDR3nt: TGTGCCAGCAGTCCCCGGACTAGCGTGACTCACGAGCAGTACTTC; CDR3aa: CASSPRTSVTHEQYF; d_gene: TRBD2; j_gene: TRBJ2-7; v_gene: TRBV6-6; abundance: .
CDR3nt: TGTGCTAGTGGGAGGGACAGAACCTACGAGCAGTACTTC; CDR3aa: CASGRDRTYEQYF; d_gene: TRBD1; j_gene: TRBJ2-7; v_gene: TRBV12-5; abundance: .
CDR3nt: TGTGCTAGCAGCCCAGTGGGCTCCCAAGCAGATACGCAGTATTTT; CDR3aa: CASSPVGSQADTQYF; d_gene: .; j_gene: TRBJ2-3; v_gene: TRBV7-7; abundance: .
CDR3nt: TGTGCCAGCTCCCTCAAAGGGGGCACTGAAGCTTTCTTT; CDR3aa: CASSLKGGTEAFF; d_gene: .; j_gene: TRBJ1-1; v_gene: TRBV18; abundance: .
CDR3nt: TGTGCCAGCAGACAATCTAGGGACAGGGGATACTACGAGCAGTACTTC; CDR3aa: CASRQSRDRGYYEQYF; d_gene: TRBD1; j_gene: TRBJ2-7; v_gene: TRBV27; abundance: .
CDR3nt: TGCGCCAGCAGTCAATTGGGCAGTACCGGGGAGCTGTTTTTT; CDR3aa: CASSQLGSTGELFF; d_gene: .; j_gene: TRBJ2-2; v_gene: TRBV10-1; abundance: .
CDR3nt: TGCGCCAGCAGCCATGGGGACAGGGAGCACGAGCAGTACTTC; CDR3aa: CASSHGDREHEQYF; d_gene: TRBD1; j_gene: TRBJ2-7; v_gene: TRBV4-3; abundance: .
CDR3nt: TGTGCCAGCACTCCAGACAGAAGCTCCTACGAGCAGTACTTC; CDR3aa: CASTPDRSSYEQYF; d_gene: .; j_gene: TRBJ2-7; v_gene: TRBV2; abundance: .
CDR3nt: TGTGCCAGCAGTTACGCCAGAAACTCCTACGAGCAGTACTTC; CDR3aa: CASSYARNSYEQYF; d_gene: .; j_gene: TRBJ2-7; v_gene: TRBV6-5; abundance: .
CDR3nt: TGCAGTGCGAAGACAGGCTACGAGCAGTACTTC; CDR3aa: CSAKTGYEQYF; d_gene: .; j_gene: TRBJ2-7; v_gene: TRBV20-1; abundance: once
CDR3nt: TGTGCCAGCAGCTTGAGGGCAGGGGTTAATGAGCAGTTCTTC; CDR3aa: CASSLRAGVNEQFF; d_gene: .; j_gene: TRBJ2-1; v_gene: TRBV5-6; abundance: .
CDR3nt: TGTGCCTGGAGTTTTGGGGAGAATTCACCCCTCCACTTT; CDR3aa: CAWSFGENSPLHF; d_gene: .; j_gene: TRBJ1-6; v_gene: TRBV30; abundance: .
CDR3nt: TGTGCCAGCAGCTCGCCTCTCTGGGCGGGGGGGAGCTCCTACGAGCAGTACTTC; CDR3aa: CASSSPLWAGGSSYEQYF; d_gene: TRBD2; j_gene: TRBJ2-7; v_gene: TRBV11-2; abundance: .
CDR3nt: TGTGCCAGTAGTATAACAGCTGGAAACACCATATATTTT; CDR3aa: CASSITAGNTIYF; d_gene: .; j_gene: TRBJ1-3; v_gene: TRBV19; abundance: few
CDR3nt: TGTGCCAGCAGCTTAGGAGTGAGCAATCAGCCCCAGCATTTT; CDR3aa: CASSLGVSNQPQHF; d_gene: .; j_gene: TRBJ1-5; v_gene: TRBV7-9; abundance: .
CDR3nt: TGTGCTAGTGGTTCCTTGTCGGGCGGGGAAGAGACCCAGTACTTC; CDR3aa: CASGSLSGGEETQYF; d_gene: .; j_gene: TRBJ2-5; v_gene: TRBV12-5; abundance: .
CDR3nt: TGTGCCAGCAGTGCACTGGACAGGGGCGGACAAGCTTTCTTT; CDR3aa: CASSALDRGGQAFF; d_gene: TRBD1; j_gene: TRBJ1-1; v_gene: TRBV2; abundance: .
CDR3nt: TGTGCCAGCAGTCTTAGGACAGGGAGCTCCTACGAGCAGTACTTC; CDR3aa: CASSLRTGSSYEQYF; d_gene: TRBD1; j_gene: TRBJ2-7; v_gene: TRBV25-1; abundance: .
CDR3nt: TGCGCCAGCACCGGGACAGAGTCGATTGGCTACACCTTC; CDR3aa: CASTGTESIGYTF; d_gene: TRBD1; j_gene: TRBJ1-2; v_gene: TRBV4-3; abundance: once
CDR3nt: TGTGCCAGCAGCGGAGCAGCTGGTTGGGGCCTGGGCTACACCTTC; CDR3aa: CASSGAAGWGLGYTF; d_gene: .; j_gene: TRBJ1-2; v_gene: TRBV7-9; abundance: .
CDR3nt: TGTGCCAGCAGCCGGGACAGACCATACGAGCAGTACTTC; CDR3aa: CASSRDRPYEQYF; d_gene: TRBD1; j_gene: TRBJ2-7; v_gene: TRBV6-1; abundance: .
CDR3nt: TGTGCCAGCAGCTTATCAGGGCCGGAATACAATGAGCAGTTCTTC; CDR3aa: CASSLSGPEYNEQFF; d_gene: .; j_gene: TRBJ2-1; v_gene: TRBV7-9; abundance: .
CDR3nt: TGTGCCTGGGGACAGGGAAATCAGCCCCAGCATTTT; CDR3aa: CAWGQGNQPQHF; d_gene: TRBD1; j_gene: TRBJ1-5; v_gene: TRBV30; abundance: .
CDR3nt: TGTGCCAGCAGTTACAGTAGGGGCCGCAACGAGCAGTACTTC; CDR3aa: CASSYSRGRNEQYF; d_gene: .; j_gene: TRBJ2-7; v_gene: TRBV6-5; abundance: few
CDR3nt: TGTGCCAGCAGCTTACCGGGACAGTTGTCTGAAGCTTTCTTT; CDR3aa: CASSLPGQLSEAFF; d_gene: TRBD1; j_gene: TRBJ1-1; v_gene: TRBV7-6; abundance: .
CDR3nt: TGTGCCAGCAGCAGTCGTTTTAGCGGGACAAATTCAACTAATGAAAAACTGTTTTTT; CDR3aa: CASSSRFSGTNSTNEKLFF; d_gene: .; j_gene: TRBJ1-4; v_gene: TRBV5-6; abundance: .
CDR3nt: TGTGCCAGCAGTGATATGACAGGGGGCTGGGATGGCTACACCTTC; CDR3aa: CASSDMTGGWDGYTF; d_gene: TRBD1; j_gene: TRBJ1-2; v_gene: TRBV6-1; abundance: .
CDR3nt: TGTGCCAGCAGCTTAGCGCGCCTAGCGGGGACAGATACGCAGTATTTT; CDR3aa: CASSLARLAGTDTQYF; d_gene: TRBD2; j_gene: TRBJ2-3; v_gene: TRBV7-2; abundance: few
CDR3nt: TGTGCCATCAGCCCCGACAGGGGTTTCTATGGCTACACCTTC; CDR3aa: CAISPDRGFYGYTF; d_gene: TRBD1; j_gene: TRBJ1-2; v_gene: TRBV10-3; abundance: once
CDR3nt: TGCAGTGCTGGGGGGGGAGCAGATGCTTTCTTT; CDR3aa: CSAGGGADAFF; d_gene: .; j_gene: TRBJ1-1; v_gene: TRBV20-1; abundance: .
CDR3nt: TGTGCCAGCAGTGACGGGACAGCGGGGGGACAAGAGACCCAGTACTTC; CDR3aa: CASSDGTAGGQETQYF; d_gene: TRBD2; j_gene: TRBJ2-5; v_gene: TRBV2; abundance: once
CDR3nt: TGTGCCAGCAGCCGACCAACAGCAACTAATGAAAAACTGTTTTTT; CDR3aa: CASSRPTATNEKLFF; d_gene: .; j_gene: TRBJ1-4; v_gene: TRBV5-6; abundance: .
CDR3nt: TGTGCCAGCAGTGGGGGACAGGGTTATGGCTACACCTTC; CDR3aa: CASSGGQGYGYTF; d_gene: TRBD1; j_gene: TRBJ1-2; v_gene: TRBV25-1; abundance: .
CDR3nt: TGCGCCAGCGCACTACAGGGGTCCCCCTACGAGCAGTACTTC; CDR3aa: CASALQGSPYEQYF; d_gene: TRBD1; j_gene: TRBJ2-7; v_gene: TRBV5-1; abundance: .
CDR3nt: TGCGCCAGCAGCTTGGCCGGGACAGGGGCCGAGCAGTACTTC; CDR3aa: CASSLAGTGAEQYF; d_gene: TRBD1; j_gene: TRBJ2-7; v_gene: TRBV5-1; abundance: .
CDR3nt: TGCGCCAGCAGTGAAATTCGGGGGGGCACAGATACGCAGTATTTT; CDR3aa: CASSEIRGGTDTQYF; d_gene: TRBD2; j_gene: TRBJ2-3; v_gene: TRBV10-1; abundance: .
CDR3nt: TGCGCCAGCAGCTTGCAGGGAAAAGCGTTAAATGAGCAGTTCTTC; CDR3aa: CASSLQGKALNEQFF; d_gene: .; j_gene: TRBJ2-1; v_gene: TRBV5-1; abundance: once
CDR3nt: TGTGCCAGCAGCTTCACGGTAAGCGAGTACAATGAGCAGTTCTTC; CDR3aa: CASSFTVSEYNEQFF; d_gene: .; j_gene: TRBJ2-1; v_gene: TRBV7-2; abundance: .
CDR3nt: TGTGCCAGCAGTGACGCGGCAACTGGAAACACCATATATTTT; CDR3aa: CASSDAATGNTIYF; d_gene: .; j_gene: TRBJ1-3; v_gene: TRBV6-1; abundance: .
CDR3nt: TGTGCCAGCACCTTAGGGAGCTCTCGGGAGACCCAGTACTTC; CDR3aa: CASTLGSSRETQYF; d_gene: .; j_gene: TRBJ2-5; v_gene: TRBV11-2; abundance: .
CDR3nt: TGCGCCAGCAGTGGGACCAGCGGGGGATTCTCCTACGAGCAGTACTTC; CDR3aa: CASSGTSGGFSYEQYF; d_gene: TRBD2; j_gene: TRBJ2-7; v_gene: TRBV10-2; abundance: .
CDR3nt: TGCGCCAGCAGCCAAGATGCGTCCTTTGCTAATGAAAAACTGTTTTTT; CDR3aa: CASSQDASFANEKLFF; d_gene: .; j_gene: TRBJ1-4; v_gene: TRBV4-3; abundance: .
CDR3nt: TGTGCCAGCAGCCCCGGGACACTTAATGAAAAACTGTTTTTT; CDR3aa: CASSPGTLNEKLFF; d_gene: .; j_gene: TRBJ1-4; v_gene: TRBV7-9; abundance: .
CDR3nt: TGCAAACCCTATCGGACCCAGTACTTC; CDR3aa: CKPYRTQYF; d_gene: .; j_gene: TRBJ2-5; v_gene: TRBV29-1; abundance: .
CDR3nt: TGTGCCAGCAGCTTACAGGGAGCAGGCTATGGCTACACCTTC; CDR3aa: CASSLQGAGYGYTF; d_gene: .; j_gene: TRBJ1-2; v_gene: TRBV6-6; abundance: .
CDR3nt: TGTGCCAGCAGCCCGACGCGGGGGAGCTCCTACAATGAGCAGTTCTTC; CDR3aa: CASSPTRGSSYNEQFF; d_gene: TRBD2; j_gene: TRBJ2-1; v_gene: TRBV7-6; abundance: .
CDR3nt: TGCGCCAGCAGCTTGATGACAGGAGATGGCTACACCTTC; CDR3aa: CASSLMTGDGYTF; d_gene: .; j_gene: TRBJ1-2; v_gene: TRBV5-1; abundance: .